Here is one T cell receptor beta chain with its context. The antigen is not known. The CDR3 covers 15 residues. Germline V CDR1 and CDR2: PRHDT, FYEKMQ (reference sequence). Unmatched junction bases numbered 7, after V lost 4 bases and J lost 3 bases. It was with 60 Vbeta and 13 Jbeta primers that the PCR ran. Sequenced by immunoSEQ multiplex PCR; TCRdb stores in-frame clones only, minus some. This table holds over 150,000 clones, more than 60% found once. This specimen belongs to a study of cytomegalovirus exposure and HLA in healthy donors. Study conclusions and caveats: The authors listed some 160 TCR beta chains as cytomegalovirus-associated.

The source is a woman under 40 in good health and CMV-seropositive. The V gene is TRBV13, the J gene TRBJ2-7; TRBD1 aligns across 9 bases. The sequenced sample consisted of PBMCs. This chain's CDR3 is CASSYPTGGIYEQYF. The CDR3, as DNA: TGTGCCAGCAGCTACCCGACAGGGGGAATCTACGAGCAGTACTTC.